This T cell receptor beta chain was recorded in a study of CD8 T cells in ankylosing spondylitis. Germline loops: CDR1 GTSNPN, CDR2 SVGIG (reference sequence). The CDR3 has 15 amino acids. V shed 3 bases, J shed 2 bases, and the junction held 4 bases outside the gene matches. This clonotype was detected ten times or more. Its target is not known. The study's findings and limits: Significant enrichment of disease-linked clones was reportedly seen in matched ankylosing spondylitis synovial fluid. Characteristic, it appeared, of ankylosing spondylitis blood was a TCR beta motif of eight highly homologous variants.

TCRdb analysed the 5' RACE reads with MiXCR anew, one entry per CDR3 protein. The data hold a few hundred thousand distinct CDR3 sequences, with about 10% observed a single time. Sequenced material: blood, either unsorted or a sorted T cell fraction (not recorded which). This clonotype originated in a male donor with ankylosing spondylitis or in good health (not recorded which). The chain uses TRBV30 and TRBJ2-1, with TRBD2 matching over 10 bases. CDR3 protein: CAWSPSGGAYNEQFF. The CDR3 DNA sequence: TGTGCCTGGAGCCCAAGCGGGGGGGCCTACAATGAGCAGTTCTTC.